The T cell receptor (beta chain) described here comes from a study of cytomegalovirus exposure and HLA in healthy donors. Study context: Unique TCRs from HLA-typed donors, 85 million to 100 million of them, were held in an early data release.

PCR amplification relied on 60 Vbeta primers (plus 13 Jbeta primers). Assay: immunoSEQ multiplex PCR; the TCRdb copy retains only in-frame clones and omits some. The sample shows 97,000 or so clones, roughly three quarters of them seen only once. The source material was PBMCs. The receptor comes from a male donor in good health and CMV-seropositive.

CDR3 in amino acids: CATGGLGYGYTF. The CDR3 DNA sequence: TGTGCCACAGGGGGCTTGGGCTATGGCTACACCTTC. The chain recombines TRBV28 with TRBJ1-2; 8 bases align to TRBD1. Germline V gene lookup returns CDR1 MDHEN and CDR2 SYDVKM. This CDR3 has 12 amino acids. Trimming at V came to 10 bases and at J to 4 bases, leaving 5 bases not matched to a gene.